This is a list of T cell receptor beta chains from one sample in a study of blood T cell repertoires in COVID-19. The assay was immunoSEQ multiplex PCR, and TCRdb's table has in-frame clones only and misses some. The profile shows roughly 63,000 clones, roughly 89% of them singletons. Sequencing was carried out using peripheral blood. These receptors all stem from a man in his forties or fifties with active COVID-19. The CDR3 runs from the conserved cysteine through the conserved F or W. A D gene is named only where the DNA matches it firmly. Not every row has a clone size; where given, it reads once, few, many or a size class.

TRBJ2-7	few	TRBV7-9	NA	TGTGCCAGCAGCCCGATTACAGGGAGCTCCTACGAGCAGTACTTC	CASSPITGSSYEQYF
TRBJ1-1	NA	TRBV5-1	NA	TGCGCCAGCAGCCCGAGTGGCGGGAACACTGAAGCTTTCTTT	CASSPSGGNTEAFF
TRBJ2-7	NA	TRBV6-5	TRBD1	TGTGCCAGCAGACGAACGGGACAGGGGAGCTACGAGCAGTACTTC	CASRRTGQGSYEQYF
TRBJ2-3	NA	TRBV2	TRBD1	TGTGCCAGCGAGGACAGGGTGGGAGACACAGATACGCAGTATTTT	CASEDRVGDTDTQYF
TRBJ2-3	NA	TRBV4-1	TRBD2	TGCGCCAGCAGCCAAGATTCCCTTAGCGGGGGGGCCGGAGATACGCAGTATTTT	CASSQDSLSGGAGDTQYF
TRBJ1-1	once	TRBV7-6	TRBD1	TGTGCCACCAGTGCCTCGACAGGGGGTAACACTGAAGCTTTCTTT	CATSASTGGNTEAFF
TRBJ2-7	NA	TRBV18	NA	TGTGCCAGCTCATATGGCAGGGATTCCTACGAGCAGTACTTC	CASSYGRDSYEQYF
TRBJ2-1	once	TRBV5-1	TRBD2	TGCGCCAGCAGCGGCCAGACTAGCGGCAACAATGAGCAGTTCTTC	CASSGQTSGNNEQFF
TRBJ2-5	few	TRBV5-4	TRBD2	TGTGCCAGCAGCGTGAGGGATGGGACTAGGCGGCAAGAGACCCAGTACTTC	CASSVRDGTRRQETQYF
TRBJ1-3	NA	TRBV23-1	TRBD1	TGCGCCAGCAGTCAATTAAGGGACAGGGGAACTGGAAACACCATATATTTT	CASSQLRDRGTGNTIYF
TRBJ2-1	NA	TRBV12-3/TRBV12-4	NA	TGTGCCAGCAGTTTGCGAGGAGATGAGCAGTTCTTC	CASSLRGDEQFF
TRBJ1-6	once	TRBV7-8	NA	TGTGCCAGCAGCTTAACCTATTATAATTCACCCCTCCACTTT	CASSLTYYNSPLHF
TRBJ2-7	NA	TRBV2	NA	TGTGCCAGCAGCTCAGGGTCCTACGAGCAGTACTTC	CASSSGSYEQYF
TRBJ2-1	NA	TRBV5-6	TRBD1	TGTGCCAGCAGCTGGGACAGGACGAGCTCCTACAATGAGCAGTTCTTC	CASSWDRTSSYNEQFF
TRBJ1-1	NA	TRBV6-6	TRBD1	TGTGCCAGCAGTGCGAGGACAGGGGACACTGAAGCTTTCTTT	CASSARTGDTEAFF
TRBJ2-7	NA	TRBV18	NA	TGTGCCAGCTCACCGGGAGTAGCCCCCTCCTACGAGCAGTACTTC	CASSPGVAPSYEQYF
TRBJ2-3	once	TRBV7-2	TRBD2	TGTGCCAGCAGCTTATGGCGGGGGGGCACAGATACGCAGTATTTT	CASSLWRGGTDTQYF
TRBJ2-1	few	TRBV6-4	TRBD2	TGTGCCAGCAGTGGGACTAGCGACTACAATGAGCAGTTCTTC	CASSGTSDYNEQFF
TRBJ2-5	NA	TRBV20-1	NA	TGCAGTGCTAGTAGGACAGCCCAAGAGACCCAGTACTTC	CSASRTAQETQYF
TRBJ1-1	few	TRBV5-4	NA	TGTGCCAGCAGCTTGTCTTTAGTGGAGACTGAAGCTTTCTTT	CASSLSLVETEAFF
TRBJ1-4	NA	TRBV27	NA	TGTGCCAGCAGTTTAGGAGGGAGGGATAATGAAAAACTGTTTTTT	CASSLGGRDNEKLFF
TRBJ1-1	NA	TRBV4-1	NA	TGCGCCAGCAGCCACCCGACAGGGAACACTGAAGCTTTCTTT	CASSHPTGNTEAFF
TRBJ2-7	NA	TRBV4-1	NA	TGCGCCAGCAGCCAAGGGGGAAACAGGGTGAGCGAGCAGTACTTC	CASSQGGNRVSEQYF
TRBJ1-3	NA	TRBV19	NA	TGTGCCAGTAGTATGGTAGCGGGCTCTGGAAACACCATATATTTT	CASSMVAGSGNTIYF
TRBJ2-3	NA	TRBV29-1	NA	TGCAGCGCCAAAGGAGTTGGGGCGGGGGCCACAGATACGCAGTATTTT	CSAKGVGAGATDTQYF
TRBJ2-1	NA	TRBV6-5	NA	TGTGCCAGCAGGAGACAGTACAATGAGCAGTTCTTC	CASRRQYNEQFF
TRBJ1-1	NA	TRBV10-3	TRBD1	TGTGCCATCAGTGAGCCCGGGACAGGGGCTTCCACTGAAGCTTTCTTT	CAISEPGTGASTEAFF
TRBJ2-2	NA	TRBV5-1	NA	TGCGCCAGCAGCTTGGCCAGGGGATCCACCGGGGAGCTGTTTTTT	CASSLARGSTGELFF
TRBJ2-7	NA	TRBV7-8	NA	TGTGCCAGCAGCTTAGTCCTTCGACGGACTTTCTCCTACGAGCAGTACTTC	CASSLVLRRTFSYEQYF
TRBJ2-3	NA	TRBV3-1/TRBV3-2	NA	TGTGCCAGCAGCCATGACGGGGGGCTATTTTCCACTGTACCAGATACGCAGTATTTT	CASSHDGGLFSTVPDTQYF
TRBJ1-2	NA	TRBV7-9	TRBD1	TGTGCCAGCAGCCCGCCCCGGGACAGGGAGGGTTGGAACTATGGCTACACCTTC	CASSPPRDREGWNYGYTF
TRBJ1-2	NA	TRBV6-6	TRBD1	TGTGCCAGCACTCCGGGACAGGGGAGGGACTATGGCTACACCTTC	CASTPGQGRDYGYTF
TRBJ2-1	NA	TRBV7-9	TRBD2	TGTGCCAGCAGCTCTGGGACTAGCGGGGGCAATTACAATGAGCAGTTCTTC	CASSSGTSGGNYNEQFF
TRBJ1-3	NA	TRBV30	TRBD1	TGTGCCTGGCGATGGAAACCCGGGACAGGGAGCCCAAACTCTGGAAACACCATATATTTT	CAWRWKPGTGSPNSGNTIYF
TRBJ1-2	once	TRBV4-3	NA	TGCGCCAGCAGCCGAACTGAACTTACAGGGCGTAGCTATGGCTACACCTTC	CASSRTELTGRSYGYTF
TRBJ1-1	NA	TRBV5-6	TRBD1	TGTGCCAGCAGCTTGGGGACAGGGGGGAGAAACACTGAAGCTTTCTTT	CASSLGTGGRNTEAFF
TRBJ1-1	NA	TRBV10-3	TRBD1	TGTGCCATCAGTGGGACAGGGCCCACTGAAGCTTTCTTT	CAISGTGPTEAFF
TRBJ2-1	NA	TRBV3-1/TRBV3-2	TRBD2	TGTGCCAGCAGCCAAGATAACGGGGGGGAAGACAATGAGCAGTTCTTC	CASSQDNGGEDNEQFF
TRBJ1-5	NA	TRBV4-1	NA	TGCGCCAGCAGATCAGGCCAGGGAAGCAATCAGCCCCAGCATTTT	CASRSGQGSNQPQHF
TRBJ1-5	NA	TRBV29-1	TRBD1	TGCAGCGTTGTCGCAGGGGGCGATCAGCCCCAGCATTTT	CSVVAGGDQPQHF
TRBJ1-2	NA	TRBV7-9	NA	TGTGCCAGCAGCCCCTCGCCAGGCAGGGTAGCCTATGGCTACACCTTC	CASSPSPGRVAYGYTF
TRBJ2-5	NA	TRBV9	TRBD2	TGTGCCAGCAGCGTAGGGGCTAGCGGGGGAAAGACCCAGTACTTC	CASSVGASGGKTQYF
TRBJ2-5	NA	TRBV6-5	TRBD2	TGTGCCAGCAGGCGACTAGCGGGGGGCCAAGAGACCCAGTACTTC	CASRRLAGGQETQYF
TRBJ2-3	NA	TRBV6-5	NA	TGTGCCAGCAGGAAGGGGACTGGATGGGTAGATACGCAGTATTTT	CASRKGTGWVDTQYF
TRBJ1-1	NA	TRBV5-4	NA	TGTGCCAGCAGCCCGAAGAGGGGAGGGAACACTGAAGCTTTCTTT	CASSPKRGGNTEAFF
TRBJ2-3	NA	TRBV7-6	TRBD2	TGTGCCAGCAGCTTAGGGGCCGGGGGGGTTCCCCGACCGCATACGCAGTATTTT	CASSLGAGGVPRPHTQYF
TRBJ1-6	NA	TRBV7-6	NA	TGTGCCAGCAGCCCCGCTACCAGGATGGATTCACCCCTCCACTTT	CASSPATRMDSPLHF
TRBJ2-3	NA	TRBV25-1	NA	TGTGCCAGCAGTGACGTGAACAGGGCAAGGGATACGCAGTATTTT	CASSDVNRARDTQYF
TRBJ2-7	NA	TRBV6-5	TRBD1	TGTGCCAGCAGCGCTAGGTCACAGGGGATCTACGAGCAGTACTTC	CASSARSQGIYEQYF
TRBJ2-7	NA	TRBV6-5	NA	TGTGCCAGCTCCGAAGTCCTTTCGGGGATCGAGCAGTACTTC	CASSEVLSGIEQYF
TRBJ2-7	once	TRBV5-6	NA	TGTGCCAGCAGGGGTGGGCCCACCTACGAGCAGTACTTC	CASRGGPTYEQYF
TRBJ1-4	NA	TRBV6-5	TRBD1	TGTGCCAGCAGTTACACAGGGGGATATACTAATGAAAAACTGTTTTTT	CASSYTGGYTNEKLFF
TRBJ2-7	NA	TRBV10-1	TRBD1	TGCGCCAGCAGTGGCAACCGGGACAGGGGGTCCCAGTACTTC	CASSGNRDRGSQYF
TRBJ1-3	NA	TRBV2	TRBD1	TGTGCCAGCAGTGAAACAGGGGGCCTTGGAAACACCATATATTTT	CASSETGGLGNTIYF
TRBJ1-4	NA	TRBV3-1/TRBV3-2	NA	TGTGCCAGCAGCCAAGAACAGGGCGACAATGAAAAACTGTTTTTT	CASSQEQGDNEKLFF
TRBJ2-3	NA	TRBV12-3/TRBV12-4	NA	TGTGCCAGCAGGTGTGGCCCGGGAGATACGCAGTATTTT	CASRCGPGDTQYF
TRBJ2-1	once	TRBV11-3	TRBD2	TGTGCCAGCAGCTTAGGTGGGGGGGAACCCTACAATGAGCAGTTCTTC	CASSLGGGEPYNEQFF
TRBJ1-2	few	TRBV2	NA	TGTGCCAGCAGTTCCCTAGGGGGATCCCGCGGTGGCTACACCTTC	CASSSLGGSRGGYTF
TRBJ1-3	NA	TRBV3-1/TRBV3-2	NA	TGTGCCAGCAGCCAAGATTGGGGGGGGCCTGGAAACACCATATATTTT	CASSQDWGGPGNTIYF
TRBJ2-5	NA	TRBV19	TRBD1	TGTGCCAGTAGTATAAGGGGGCGAGAGACCCAGTACTTC	CASSIRGRETQYF